The 10 T cell receptor beta chains below all came from one sample that was sequenced in a study of T-cell reconstitution after alpha-beta-depleted transplantation in children. TCRbeta library construction was performed incorporating unique molecular identifiers. TCRdb recomputed calls from the PCR reads with MiXCR, one row per CDR3 protein. The sample contains fewer than 700,000 distinct CDR3 sequences, 10% to 15% of which appear only once. The source was PBMCs, mostly from graft donor cells, collected 360 days after TCRalphabeta/CD19-depleted stem cell transplant. The receptor set was obtained from a male patient younger than 18 who had a stem cell transplant for acute myeloid leukemia, so the T cells may come from the graft donor.

This clonotype turned up a few times. The J gene is TRBJ1-4, the V gene TRBV7-2; unclear D gene. Trimming shortened V by 5 bases and J by 7 bases, and 14 bases separated the two germline ends. The CDR3 runs 14 residues. Germline loops: CDR1 SGHTA, CDR2 FQGNSA. The CDR3 loop reads CASSPGGLGEKLFF. In DNA form, the CDR3 reads TGTGCCAGCAGCCCAGGAGGGTTGGGTGAAAAACTGTTTTTT.

V is TRBV10-3 and J is TRBJ2-7, with TRBD2 matching over 11 bases. Germline trimming cut 0 bases from V and 1 base from J; bases unmatched to any gene: 5. The CDR3 loop spans 17 amino acids. CDR1 and CDR2 from the germline V gene are ENHRY and SYGVKD. This CDR3 reads CAISESRLAGPSYEQYF. The DNA of the CDR3 is TGTGCCATCAGTGAGTCGAGACTAGCGGGACCTTCCTACGAGCAGTACTTC.

The chain's CDR3 is CASRQPGLAGERRSEQYF. CDR3 nucleotides: TGTGCCAGCAGGCAGCCGGGACTAGCGGGAGAAAGAAGGTCCGAGCAGTACTTC. The chain couples TRBV12-3 or TRBV12-4 to TRBJ2-7; TRBD2 matches at 14 bases. The CDR3 sequence is 18 residues long. J gave up 6 bases and V 6 bases, and 16 bases lay outside the gene matches.

This clonotype was counted a few times. The chain links TRBV15 to TRBJ2-3; 15 bases line up with TRBD2. This CDR3 is 21 amino acids long. V lost 0 bases, J lost 0 bases, and 10 bases stayed unmatched. Germline CDR1 and CDR2: LNHNV and YYDKDF (reference sequence). DNA of the CDR3: TGTGCCACCAGCAGAGATGGGACTAGCGGGAGGATAACTCCTAGCACAGATACGCAGTATTTT. It is translated as CATSRDGTSGRITPSTDTQYF.

The chain joins TRBV20-1 to TRBJ2-5, with D possibly matching TRBD1 (6 bases). This CDR3 spans 13 amino acids. The ends were cut back, 4 bases at V and 5 bases at J, with 14 bases in the middle. Looked up from germline, CDR1 is DFQATT and CDR2 is SNEGSKA (reference sequence). The CDR3 loop is CSAIRGSGETQYF. CDR3 nucleotide sequence: TGCAGTGCTATCAGGGGTTCGGGGGAGACCCAGTACTTC.

This clonotype was counted a few times. The V call is TRBV5-1, the J call TRBJ2-7; D is unclear. With 3 bases removed from V and 5 bases from J, the gap between germline ends came to 9 bases. The germline CDR1 and CDR2 sequences are SGHRS and YFSETQ. The CDR3 extends over 12 amino acids. In nucleotides, the CDR3 is TGCGCCAGCAGCTCCGGACCCAACGAGCAGTACTTC. Amino acid sequence: CASSSGPNEQYF.

This clonotype was detected many times. V is TRBV12-3 or TRBV12-4 and J is TRBJ2-2; tentative D call: TRBD2 (6 bases). Trimming shortened V by 3 bases and J by 3 bases, and 8 bases separated the two germline ends. The CDR3 runs 14 residues. CDR3 sequence reads: CASSFSGDTGELFF. The CDR3 region has the DNA TGTGCCAGCAGTTTTTCGGGGGACACCGGGGAGCTGTTTTTT.

The chain has TRBV3-1 and TRBJ2-2; a weak D match, TRBD2 (6 bases). Trimming left V 4 bases short and J 5 bases short, with 14 bases between. The germline CDR1 and CDR2 sequences are LGHDT and YNNKEL (reference sequence). CDR3 length: 15 amino acids. The CDR3 coding sequence is TGTGCCAGCAGCCCGAAACTAGCTACGACCGGGGAGCTGTTTTTT. Its protein product is CASSPKLATTGELFF.

This clonotype was detected only a few times. The V gene is TRBV29-1, the J gene TRBJ2-7; D unresolved. The germline V gene encodes CDR1 SQVTM and CDR2 ANQGSEA. Deletions cut 4 bases from V and 3 bases from J, with 4 bases between. This CDR3 region has 10 residues. CDR3 residues: CSVGRYEQYF. The CDR3 coding sequence is TGCAGCGTTGGACGCTACGAGCAGTACTTC.

The chain combines TRBV29-1 with TRBJ1-1; D may be TRBD1 (5 bases). Trimming shortened V by 3 bases and J by 10 bases, and 12 bases separated the two germline ends. CDR3 length equals 11 residues. Germline V gene data show CDR1 as SQVTM and CDR2 as ANQGSEA. CDR3 sequence: CSVEGGSGAFF. In nucleotides, the CDR3 is TGCAGCGTTGAGGGGGGATCTGGAGCTTTCTTT.